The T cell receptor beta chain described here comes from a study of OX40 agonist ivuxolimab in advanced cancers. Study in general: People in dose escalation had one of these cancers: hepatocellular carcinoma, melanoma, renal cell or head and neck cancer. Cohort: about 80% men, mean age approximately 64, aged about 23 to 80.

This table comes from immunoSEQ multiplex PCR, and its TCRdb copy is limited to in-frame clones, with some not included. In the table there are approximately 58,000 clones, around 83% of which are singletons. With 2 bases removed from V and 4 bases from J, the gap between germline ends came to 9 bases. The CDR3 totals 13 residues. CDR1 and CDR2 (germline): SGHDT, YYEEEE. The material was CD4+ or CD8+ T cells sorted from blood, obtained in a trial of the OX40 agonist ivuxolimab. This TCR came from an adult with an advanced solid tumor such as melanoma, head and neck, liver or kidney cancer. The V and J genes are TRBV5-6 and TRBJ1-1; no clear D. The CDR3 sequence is CASSFQEGTEAFF. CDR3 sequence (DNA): TGTGCCAGCAGCTTCCAGGAGGGCACTGAAGCTTTCTTT.